These 32 T cell receptor beta chains share one sample of origin, sequenced in a study of cytomegalovirus exposure and HLA in healthy donors. The PCR contained 60 Vbeta and 13 Jbeta primers. Assay: immunoSEQ multiplex PCR; the TCRdb copy retains only in-frame clones and omits some. The table includes 95,000 to 110,000 clones, 76% detected once. Material: PBMCs. The receptors here all came from a woman aged 18-30 years in good health and CMV-seropositive.

The chain carries TRBV6-5 and TRBJ1-5, with a tentative D call TRBD1 (5 bases). The CDR3 totals 16 residues. The V and J ends lost 2 bases and 0 bases respectively, with 11 bases between them. Germline loops: CDR1 MNHEY, CDR2 SVGAGI. Here the CDR3 reads CASSYGAPGSNQPQHF. The DNA of the CDR3 is TGTGCCAGCAGTTACGGGGCGCCTGGTAGCAATCAGCCCCAGCATTTT.

This chain joins TRBV2 and TRBJ2-7; 8 bases align to TRBD2. CDR1 and CDR2 (germline): SNHLY, FYNNEI. The CDR3 loop spans 15 amino acids. The J segment lost 0 bases and the V segment lost 4 bases, leaving 5 bases of the junction unmatched. The DNA of the CDR3 is TGTGCCAGCAGTGCCAGCGGGAGATCCTCCTACGAGCAGTACTTC. Its protein is CASSASGRSSYEQYF.

V is TRBV25-1 and J is TRBJ2-7, with 9 bases aligning to TRBD1. V lost 6 bases, J lost 6 bases, and 3 bases stayed unmatched. CDR3 size: 12 residues. CDR1 and CDR2 from the germline V gene are MGHDK and SYGVNS. Written as DNA, the CDR3 is TGTGCCAGCAGAGGACAGGGGAGCGAGCAGTACTTC. Amino acids: CASRGQGSEQYF.

This chain links TRBV28 with TRBJ1-3; no definite D call. V lost 3 bases and J lost 8, with 8 bases in between. CDR1 MDHEN and CDR2 SYDVKM come from the germline V gene. This CDR3 contains 12 residues. This CDR3 is CASSFTGDTIYF. The CDR3 DNA follows: TGTGCCAGCAGTTTTACCGGAGACACCATATATTTT.

The rearrangement joins TRBV28 to TRBJ1-2; 7 nucleotides agree with TRBD1. Per the germline V gene, CDR1 is MDHEN and CDR2 is SYDVKM. V was pared by 5 bases and J by 3 bases, with 12 bases of the junction left unmatched. The CDR3 contains 16 residues. The CDR3 spells CASSQTGTDFYYGYTF. Written as DNA, the CDR3 is TGTGCCAGCAGTCAGACCGGGACAGATTTTTACTATGGCTACACCTTC.

The chain couples TRBV5-1 to TRBJ2-1; 11 bases match TRBD2. This CDR3 has 16 amino acids. Trimming cost V 0 bases and J 6 bases; bases outside gene matches: 5. Germline V gene lookup returns CDR1 SGHRS and CDR2 YFSETQ. CDR3 sequence reads: CASSLELAGGLNEQFF. The CDR3 coding sequence is TGCGCCAGCAGCTTGGAGCTAGCGGGAGGCCTCAATGAGCAGTTCTTC. Full variable domain (outside the CDR3, taken from reference TRBV5-1 and TRBJ2-1): KAGVTQTPRYLIKTRGQQVTLSCSPISGHRSVSWYQQTPGQGLQFLFEYFSETQRNKGNFPGRFSGRQFSNSRSEMNVSTLELGDSALYLCASSLELAGGLNEQFFGPGTRLTVL.

The table lists this clone with a count of one. The V call is TRBV30, the J call TRBJ2-1; 10 bases map to TRBD2. Germline CDR1 GTSNPN, CDR2 SVGIG (reference sequence). Trimming cost V 7 bases and J 1 base; bases outside gene matches: 7. The CDR3 is 15 amino acids. The CDR3 sequence is CAYEILAGSYNEQFF. The CDR3, as DNA: TGTGCCTACGAGATACTAGCGGGATCCTACAATGAGCAGTTCTTC.

The chain is built from TRBV19 and TRBJ1-6; D unresolved. The CDR3 has 14 residues. CDR1 and CDR2 (germline): LNHDA, SQIVND (reference sequence). V was trimmed by 3 bases and J by 5 bases, leaving 8 bases between them. In DNA, the CDR3 is TGTGCCAGTAGTATGGGCCAGCATAATTCACCCCTCCACTTT. Translating it yields CASSMGQHNSPLHF.

The V call is TRBV11-2, the J call TRBJ2-1; the match to TRBD2 covers 12 bases. After removal of 0 bases from V and 6 bases from J, the junction contained 15 bases not matched to a gene. This CDR3 has 20 amino acids. CDR1 and CDR2 from the germline V gene are SGHAT and FQNNGV. The CDR3 here is CASSLERGGPSGRASNEQFF. CDR3 sequence (DNA): TGTGCCAGCAGCTTAGAAAGAGGGGGACCTAGCGGGAGGGCCTCCAATGAGCAGTTCTTC.

J is TRBJ1-1 and V is TRBV5-1; maybe TRBD1 (5 bases). Germline values: CDR1 SGHRS, CDR2 YFSETQ. This CDR3 spans 15 amino acids. V dropped 3 bases and J dropped 6 bases, with 18 bases sitting between them. CDR3 loop: CASSSGGGGVAEAFF. The CDR3 DNA sequence: TGCGCCAGCAGCTCCGGGGGGGGAGGAGTGGCTGAAGCTTTCTTT.

This clone was detected once. The chain links TRBV30 to TRBJ2-4; the D gene is possibly TRBD2 (5 bases). The germline CDR1 and CDR2 sequences are GTSNPN and SVGIG (reference sequence). V was pared by 0 bases and J by 0 bases, with 12 bases between. The CDR3 has 16 residues. CDR3: CAWSVRAGIAKNIQYF. In nucleotides, the CDR3 is TGTGCCTGGAGTGTAAGGGCGGGTATAGCCAAAAACATTCAGTACTTC.

The J gene is TRBJ2-7, the V gene TRBV25-1, with D possibly TRBD1 on 6 matching bases. With 5 bases removed from V and 2 bases from J, the gap between germline ends came to 10 bases. CDR1 and CDR2 from the germline V gene are MGHDK and SYGVNS. The CDR3 consists of 13 residues. CDR3 sequence (DNA): TGTGCCAGCAGTAGGACAGAAACCTACGAGCAGTACTTC. Residues: CASSRTETYEQYF.

This clone was recorded once. V usage is TRBV5-6 and J usage is TRBJ2-2; D is unresolved. The germline V gene has CDR1 SGHDT and CDR2 YYEEEE. Trimming removed 0 bases at V and 5 bases at J, with 5 bases between. The CDR3 is 13 residues long. CDR3 DNA: TGTGCCAGCAGCTTGGCCAGTACCGGGGAGCTGTTTTTT. It encodes CASSLASTGELFF. Full variable domain (outside the CDR3, taken from reference TRBV5-6 and TRBJ2-2): DAGVTQSPTHLIKTRGQQVTLRCSPKSGHDTVSWYQQALGQGPQFIFQYYEEEERQRGNFPDRFSGHQFPNYSSELNVNALLLGDSALYLCASSLASTGELFFGEGSRLTVL.

This chain connects TRBV19 to TRBJ2-7; 9 bases line up with TRBD1. The V segment lost 6 bases and the J segment 5 bases; nucleotides outside the gene matches: 8. Germline V CDR1 and CDR2: LNHDA, SQIVND (reference sequence). This CDR3 contains 14 residues. CDR3 sequence reads: CASSSWDRVDEQYF. CDR3 nucleotide sequence: TGTGCCAGTAGCAGCTGGGACAGGGTGGACGAGCAGTACTTC.

The genes are TRBV7-2 and TRBJ2-1, with 10 positions matching TRBD2. J gave up 4 bases and V 4 bases, and 13 bases lay outside the gene matches. This CDR3 has 18 amino acids. Germline V lookup: CDR1 SGHTA, CDR2 FQGNSA. The CDR3 sequence is CASSSSLLAGDRYNEQFF. CDR3 nucleotides: TGTGCCAGCAGCTCCTCCTTGCTAGCGGGAGACCGATACAATGAGCAGTTCTTC.

This chain links TRBV28 with TRBJ2-1, with 8 bases aligning to TRBD2. Trimming at V came to 5 bases and at J to 1 base, leaving 7 bases not matched to a gene. The length of the CDR3 is 16 residues. CDR1 and CDR2 from the germline V gene are MDHEN and SYDVKM. In nucleotides, the CDR3 is TGTGCCAGCAGTCAGCATAGCGGGGCTTCCTACAATGAGCAGTTCTTC. Residues: CASSQHSGASYNEQFF.

The CDR3: CASSQVSSGRLNEQFF. In DNA form, the CDR3 reads TGCGCCAGCAGCCAAGTGAGTAGCGGGAGGTTAAATGAGCAGTTCTTC. The chain recombines TRBV4-1 with TRBJ2-1; 10 positions agree with TRBD2. CDR3 length: 16 amino acids. Losses at the gene ends were 1 base for V and 7 bases for J; bases not matched to a gene: 7. The germline CDR1 and CDR2 sequences are MGHRA and YSYEKL.

Concerning this clone itself: The identical CDR3 is also encoded by other nucleotide sequences in the sample. The V gene is TRBV30, the J gene TRBJ1-2, with D uncertain. V lost 3 bases to trimming and J lost 7 bases, with 15 bases between them. The CDR3 is 13 amino acids. Germline V lookup: CDR1 GTSNPN, CDR2 SVGIG (reference sequence). The CDR3 here is CAWSERRVLGYTF. DNA for the CDR3: TGTGCCTGGAGCGAGCGGCGAGTTCTTGGCTACACCTTC.

The genes are TRBV30 and TRBJ2-2; TRBD2 is a possible D gene (5 bases). This CDR3 is built from 17 residues. V was trimmed by 4 bases and J by 0 bases, leaving 18 bases between them. The germline V gene has CDR1 GTSNPN and CDR2 SVGIG (reference sequence). The CDR3 loop is CAWKETRGNSNTGELFF. In DNA form, the CDR3 reads TGTGCCTGGAAGGAGACTCGGGGAAATTCGAACACCGGGGAGCTGTTTTTT.

This sequence joins TRBV5-8 and TRBJ2-7; D is possibly TRBD2 (6 bases). Looked up from germline, CDR1 is SGHTS and CDR2 is YDEGEE. V was pared by 2 bases and J by 3 bases, with 12 bases between. This CDR3 has 14 residues. The CDR3 bases are TGTGCCAGCAGCTTCTCCTTGGGGGGCTACGAGCAGTACTTC. It specifies CASSFSLGGYEQYF.

This clone appeared a single time. The CDR3 nucleotides are TGTGCCAGTAGTTTGGGGACACCCTCCTACGAGCAGTACTTC. This codes for CASSLGTPSYEQYF. The V call is TRBV19, the J call TRBJ2-7; a possible D gene is TRBD1 (6 bases). The CDR3 is made up of 14 amino acids. V shed 5 bases and J shed 0 bases, with 11 bases lying between them. Germline CDR1 reads LNHDA; CDR2 reads SQIVND (reference sequence).

This sequence joins TRBV5-4 and TRBJ2-3; weak D call: TRBD1 (5 bases). Per germline, CDR1 SGHNT and CDR2 YYREEE (reference sequence). Trimming cost V 0 bases and J 0 bases, with 11 bases left between them. There are 16 residues in the CDR3. In DNA, the CDR3 is TGTGCCAGCAGCTTGGAAGGGGCGGTAAGCACAGATACGCAGTATTTT. Its protein product is CASSLEGAVSTDTQYF.

There are a few counts of this clone. Written as DNA, the CDR3 is TGTGCCAGTAGTTCCCCTTCGGATTGGGGGGGAAATGAGCAGTTCTTC. Translated: CASSSPSDWGGNEQFF. This chain connects TRBV19 to TRBJ2-1, with 7 bases identical to TRBD2. The CDR3 contains 16 residues. The trim removed 5 bases at V and 7 bases at J, leaving 14 bases unmatched. Germline V gene data show CDR1 as LNHDA and CDR2 as SQIVND (reference sequence).

The rearrangement uses TRBV7-2 and TRBJ2-1, with TRBD2 matching over 10 bases. CDR1 and CDR2 from the germline V gene are SGHTA and FQGNSA. V lost 2 bases to trimming and J lost 6 bases; unmatched junction nucleotides: 4. The CDR3 extends over 15 amino acids. Here the CDR3 reads CASSLLAGVGNEQFF. The CDR3 DNA follows: TGTGCCAGCAGCTTACTAGCGGGAGTTGGCAATGAGCAGTTCTTC.

This clone was found a few times. The chain couples TRBV7-9 to TRBJ1-6, with D perhaps TRBD1 (5 bases). Germline CDR1 is SEHNR and CDR2 is FQNEAQ (reference sequence). Trimming took off 5 bases at V and 10 bases at J, with 15 bases between the two ends. This CDR3 region has 14 residues. CDR3 in amino acids: CASSLGQGDSPLHF. CDR3 coding DNA: TGTGCCAGCAGCCTTGGGCAGGGTGACTCACCCCTCCACTTT.

This clone was found a few times. The rearrangement joins TRBV15 to TRBJ2-7; D unresolved. Germline CDR1 is LNHNV and CDR2 is YYDKDF (reference sequence). V was pared by 0 bases and J by 6 bases, with 15 bases between. The CDR3 spans 15 residues. The CDR3 loop is CATSREVVFLSEQYF. The CDR3 DNA reads TGTGCCACCAGCAGAGAAGTAGTTTTTCTTTCCGAGCAGTACTTC.

This clone has just a few counts. V and J are TRBV4-2 and TRBJ2-7; 13 positions match TRBD2. J gave up 1 base and V 4 bases, and 1 base lay outside the gene matches. Germline CDR1 reads LGHNA; CDR2 reads YNFKEQ. The CDR3 runs 15 residues. CDR3 in DNA: TGTGCCAGCAGCCGGGGACTAGCGGGGTCCTACGAGCAGTACTTC. Amino acids: CASSRGLAGSYEQYF.

The count of this clone is one. CDR3 bases: TGTGCCAGCTCACCCGGACAGGGATCAGATACGCAGTATTTT. Protein sequence: CASSPGQGSDTQYF. The chain couples TRBV18 to TRBJ2-3; TRBD1 matches at 8 bases. Germline CDR1 KGHSH, CDR2 LQKENI. The CDR3 covers 14 residues. V was clipped by 3 bases and J by 4 bases; unmatched bases: 3.

This clone was found once. In nucleotides, the CDR3 is TGCGCCAGCAGCTTGCTGGGTGGGACAGCGAACACTGAAGCTTTCTTT. Protein: CASSLLGGTANTEAFF. This chain uses TRBV5-1 with TRBJ1-1; 7 bases match TRBD1. The CDR3 covers 16 residues. Germline CDR1 is SGHRS and CDR2 is YFSETQ. V lost 1 base to trimming and J lost 1 base; unmatched junction nucleotides: 7.

The gene calls are TRBV28 and TRBJ1-2; D is undetermined. Germline V CDR1 and CDR2: MDHEN, SYDVKM. Trimming took 3 bases from V and 4 from J, leaving 6 bases between them. This CDR3 contains 12 residues. CDR3 nucleotide sequence: TGTGCCAGCAGTTTTGGGAGCTATGGCTACACCTTC. Translating gives CASSFGSYGYTF.

In this sample, this clone turned up once. An end of the junction differs from the germline gene, which may be a read error. The rearrangement uses TRBV5-1 and TRBJ1-5, with D uncertain. The CDR3 covers 12 residues. Germline V gene sequence: CDR1 SGHRS, CDR2 YFSETQ. The DNA of the CDR3 is TGCGCCAGCAGCTCCCAGCGTCAGTCCCAGCATTTT. Its translation is CASSSQRQSQHF.

The chain joins TRBV27 to TRBJ2-7, with D tentatively TRBD1 (5 bases). This CDR3 is 14 amino acids long. Germline values: CDR1 MNHEY, CDR2 SMNVEV (reference sequence). The V end lost 0 bases, the J end lost 0 bases, and 6 bases lay between the germline ends. In DNA form, the CDR3 reads TGTGCCAGCAGTTTATCGACAGCCTCCTACGAGCAGTACTTC. Protein sequence: CASSLSTASYEQYF.